This T cell receptor beta chain was recovered during a study of blood T cell repertoires in COVID-19. TCRdb's table, derived via immunoSEQ multiplex PCR, lists solely in-frame clones and lacks some. Among around 250,000 clones listed, 80% to 95% were seen once. This TCR came from a man aged 35-49 years who had been exposed to COVID-19. Sequencing was carried out using PBMCs or T cells enriched from blood (not recorded which).

In nucleotides, the CDR3 is TGTGCCAGCTCACCTCCCCTAGCGGGAGAGAATGAGCAGTTCTTC. Amino acids: CASSPPLAGENEQFF. The chain joins TRBV18 to TRBJ2-1; 10 bases match TRBD2. The V gene end was trimmed by 3 bases and the J gene end by 7 bases; junction bases not matched to a gene: 6. The CDR3 consists of 15 residues. CDR1 and CDR2 (germline): KGHSH, LQKENI.